The clone carrying this T cell receptor (beta chain) was counted many times. What was amplified from RNA transcripts were TCR beta CDR3 regions. TCR CDR3 regions were first amplified by RT-PCR with HTBI primers. TCRdb independently ran MiXCR on the multiplex PCR reads; one entry per CDR3 protein. The profile shows around 340,000 distinct CDR3 sequences, about 18% of them singletons. The V and J ends lost 6 bases and 1 base respectively, with 16 bases between them. The CDR3 extends over 15 amino acids. The data are from a study of T cells in Graves' hyperthyroidism and ophthalmopathy. This TCR derives from a woman aged 25-40 years with Graves' hyperthyroidism that later progressed to Graves' ophthalmopathy. The V call is TRBV12-3 or TRBV12-4, the J call TRBJ2-7; no definite D call. Material: blood. CDR3 in amino acids: CASRQSQESSYEQYF. Here the CDR3 DNA reads TGTGCCAGCAGGCAGAGCCAAGAGAGTTCCTACGAGCAGTACTTC.